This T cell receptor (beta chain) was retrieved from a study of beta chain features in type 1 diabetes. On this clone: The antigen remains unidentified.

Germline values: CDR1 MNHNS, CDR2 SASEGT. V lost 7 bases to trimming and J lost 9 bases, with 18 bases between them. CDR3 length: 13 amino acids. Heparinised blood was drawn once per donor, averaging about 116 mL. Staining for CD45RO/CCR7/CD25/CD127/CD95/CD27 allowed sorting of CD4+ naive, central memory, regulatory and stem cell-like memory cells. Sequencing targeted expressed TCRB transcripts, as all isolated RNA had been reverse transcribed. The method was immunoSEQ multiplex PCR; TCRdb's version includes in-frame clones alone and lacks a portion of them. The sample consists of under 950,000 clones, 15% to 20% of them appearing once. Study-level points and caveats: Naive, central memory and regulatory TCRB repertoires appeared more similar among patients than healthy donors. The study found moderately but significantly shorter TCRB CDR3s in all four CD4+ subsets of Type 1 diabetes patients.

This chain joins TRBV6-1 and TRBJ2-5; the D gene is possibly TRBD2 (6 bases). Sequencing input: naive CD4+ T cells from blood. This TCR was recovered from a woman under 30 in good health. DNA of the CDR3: TGTGCCAGCATACCTAGCTCTAGGGAGGCCCAGTACTTC. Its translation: CASIPSSREAQYF.